This TCR beta chain is from a study of shared clonotypes between healthy human individuals. The CDR3 spans 14 residues. Germline CDR1 SGHNT, CDR2 YYREEE (reference sequence). The ends lost 9 bases at V and 4 bases at J; junction bases unmatched: 10. This table comes from immunoSEQ multiplex PCR, and its TCRdb copy is limited to in-frame clones, with some not included. Of some 2,000,000 clones in the sample, 95% were seen once. The sequence derives from a man aged 18 to 30 in good health. The chain links TRBV5-4 to TRBJ1-3; the match to TRBD1 covers 7 bases. Sequencing used naive CD4+ T cells sorted from blood. Subset indicated: CD45RA+ positively selected. CDR3 region: CATGGRGLGNTIYF. CDR3 DNA: TGTGCCACTGGGGGAAGGGGGCTCGGAAACACCATATATTTT.